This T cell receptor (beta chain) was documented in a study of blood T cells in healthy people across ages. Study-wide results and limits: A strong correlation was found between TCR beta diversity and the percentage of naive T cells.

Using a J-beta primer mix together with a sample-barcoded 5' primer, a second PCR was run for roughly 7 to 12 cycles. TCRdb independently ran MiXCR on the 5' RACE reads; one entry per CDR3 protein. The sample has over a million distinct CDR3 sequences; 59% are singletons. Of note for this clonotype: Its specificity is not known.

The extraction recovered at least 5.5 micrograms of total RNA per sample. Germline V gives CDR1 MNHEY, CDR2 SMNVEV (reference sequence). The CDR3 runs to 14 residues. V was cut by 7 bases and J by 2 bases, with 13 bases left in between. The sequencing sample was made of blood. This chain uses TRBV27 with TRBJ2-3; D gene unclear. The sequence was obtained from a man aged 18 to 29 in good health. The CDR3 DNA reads TGTGCCAGCACCTTGAGCGATCCCACAGATACGCAGTATTTT. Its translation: CASTLSDPTDTQYF.